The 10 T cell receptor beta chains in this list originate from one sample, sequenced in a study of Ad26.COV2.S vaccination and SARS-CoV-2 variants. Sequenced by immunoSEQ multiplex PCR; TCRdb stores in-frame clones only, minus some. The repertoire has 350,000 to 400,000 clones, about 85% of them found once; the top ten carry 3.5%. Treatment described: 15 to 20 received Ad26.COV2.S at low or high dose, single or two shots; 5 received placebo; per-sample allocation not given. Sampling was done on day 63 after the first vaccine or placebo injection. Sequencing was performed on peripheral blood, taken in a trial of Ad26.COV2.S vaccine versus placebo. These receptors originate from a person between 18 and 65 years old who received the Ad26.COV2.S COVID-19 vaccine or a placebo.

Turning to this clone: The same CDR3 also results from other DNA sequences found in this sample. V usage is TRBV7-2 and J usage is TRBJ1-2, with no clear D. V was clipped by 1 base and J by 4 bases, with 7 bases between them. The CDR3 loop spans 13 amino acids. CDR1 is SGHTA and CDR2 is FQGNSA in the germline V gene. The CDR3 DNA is TGTGCCAGCAGCTTAGGGACGGTCTATGGCTACACCTTC. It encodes CASSLGTVYGYTF.

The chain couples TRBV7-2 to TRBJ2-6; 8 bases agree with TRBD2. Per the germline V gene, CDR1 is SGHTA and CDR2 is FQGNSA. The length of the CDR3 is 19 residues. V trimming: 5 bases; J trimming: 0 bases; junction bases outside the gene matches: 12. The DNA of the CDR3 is TGTGCCAGCAGCCTCATAGCGGGACGGAGAAGCTCTGGGGCCAACGTCCTGACTTTC. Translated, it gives CASSLIAGRRSSGANVLTF.

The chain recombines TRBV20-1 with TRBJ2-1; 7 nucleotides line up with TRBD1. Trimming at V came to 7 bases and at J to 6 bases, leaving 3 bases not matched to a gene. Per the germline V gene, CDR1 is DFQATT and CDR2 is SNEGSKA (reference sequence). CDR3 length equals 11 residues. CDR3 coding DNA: TGCAGTGGAACAGGGGCCAATGAGCAGTTCTTC. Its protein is CSGTGANEQFF.

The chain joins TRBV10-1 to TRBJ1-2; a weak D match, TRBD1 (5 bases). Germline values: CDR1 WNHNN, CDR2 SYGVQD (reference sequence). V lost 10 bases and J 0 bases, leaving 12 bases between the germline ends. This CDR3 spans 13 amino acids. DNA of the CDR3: TGCGCCATTCGACAGCCGACTAACTATGGCTACACCTTC. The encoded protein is CAIRQPTNYGYTF.

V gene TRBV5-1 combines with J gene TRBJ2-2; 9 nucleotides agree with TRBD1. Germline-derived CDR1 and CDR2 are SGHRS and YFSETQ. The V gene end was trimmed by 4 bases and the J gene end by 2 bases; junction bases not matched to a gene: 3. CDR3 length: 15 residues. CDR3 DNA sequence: TGCGCCAGCAGCGACAGGGGGGGAAACACCGGGGAGCTGTTTTTT. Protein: CASSDRGGNTGELFF.

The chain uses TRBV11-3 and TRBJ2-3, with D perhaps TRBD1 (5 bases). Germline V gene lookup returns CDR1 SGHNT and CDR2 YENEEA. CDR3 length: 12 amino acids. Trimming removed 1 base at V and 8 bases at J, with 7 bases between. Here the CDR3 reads CASSLGGSTQYF. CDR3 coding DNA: TGTGCCAGCAGCTTAGGGGGCAGTACGCAGTATTTT.

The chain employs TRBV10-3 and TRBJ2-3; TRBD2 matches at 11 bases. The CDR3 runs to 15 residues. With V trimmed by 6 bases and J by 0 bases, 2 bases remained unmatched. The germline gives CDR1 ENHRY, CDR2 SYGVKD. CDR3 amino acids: CAIRTSGESTDTQYF. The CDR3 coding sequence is TGTGCCATCAGGACTAGCGGGGAAAGCACAGATACGCAGTATTTT.

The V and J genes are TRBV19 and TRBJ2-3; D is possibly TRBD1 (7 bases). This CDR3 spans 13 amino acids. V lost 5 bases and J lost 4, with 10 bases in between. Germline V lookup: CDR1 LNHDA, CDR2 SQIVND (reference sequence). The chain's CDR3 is CASSLRGADTQYF. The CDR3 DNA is TGTGCCAGTAGTCTCAGGGGGGCAGATACGCAGTATTTT.

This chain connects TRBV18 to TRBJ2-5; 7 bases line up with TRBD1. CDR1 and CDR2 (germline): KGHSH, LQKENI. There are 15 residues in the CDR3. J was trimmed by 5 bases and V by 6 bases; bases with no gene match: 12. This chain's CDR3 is CASSGKGAPEETQYF. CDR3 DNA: TGTGCCAGCTCGGGAAAGGGGGCGCCGGAGGAGACCCAGTACTTC.

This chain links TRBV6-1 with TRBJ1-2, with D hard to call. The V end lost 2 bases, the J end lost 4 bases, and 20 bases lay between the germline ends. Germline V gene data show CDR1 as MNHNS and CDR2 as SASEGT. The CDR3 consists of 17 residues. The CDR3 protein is CASSESGVRRHSYGYTF. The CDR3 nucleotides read TGTGCCAGCAGTGAATCTGGAGTCAGGCGCCATTCCTATGGCTACACCTTC.